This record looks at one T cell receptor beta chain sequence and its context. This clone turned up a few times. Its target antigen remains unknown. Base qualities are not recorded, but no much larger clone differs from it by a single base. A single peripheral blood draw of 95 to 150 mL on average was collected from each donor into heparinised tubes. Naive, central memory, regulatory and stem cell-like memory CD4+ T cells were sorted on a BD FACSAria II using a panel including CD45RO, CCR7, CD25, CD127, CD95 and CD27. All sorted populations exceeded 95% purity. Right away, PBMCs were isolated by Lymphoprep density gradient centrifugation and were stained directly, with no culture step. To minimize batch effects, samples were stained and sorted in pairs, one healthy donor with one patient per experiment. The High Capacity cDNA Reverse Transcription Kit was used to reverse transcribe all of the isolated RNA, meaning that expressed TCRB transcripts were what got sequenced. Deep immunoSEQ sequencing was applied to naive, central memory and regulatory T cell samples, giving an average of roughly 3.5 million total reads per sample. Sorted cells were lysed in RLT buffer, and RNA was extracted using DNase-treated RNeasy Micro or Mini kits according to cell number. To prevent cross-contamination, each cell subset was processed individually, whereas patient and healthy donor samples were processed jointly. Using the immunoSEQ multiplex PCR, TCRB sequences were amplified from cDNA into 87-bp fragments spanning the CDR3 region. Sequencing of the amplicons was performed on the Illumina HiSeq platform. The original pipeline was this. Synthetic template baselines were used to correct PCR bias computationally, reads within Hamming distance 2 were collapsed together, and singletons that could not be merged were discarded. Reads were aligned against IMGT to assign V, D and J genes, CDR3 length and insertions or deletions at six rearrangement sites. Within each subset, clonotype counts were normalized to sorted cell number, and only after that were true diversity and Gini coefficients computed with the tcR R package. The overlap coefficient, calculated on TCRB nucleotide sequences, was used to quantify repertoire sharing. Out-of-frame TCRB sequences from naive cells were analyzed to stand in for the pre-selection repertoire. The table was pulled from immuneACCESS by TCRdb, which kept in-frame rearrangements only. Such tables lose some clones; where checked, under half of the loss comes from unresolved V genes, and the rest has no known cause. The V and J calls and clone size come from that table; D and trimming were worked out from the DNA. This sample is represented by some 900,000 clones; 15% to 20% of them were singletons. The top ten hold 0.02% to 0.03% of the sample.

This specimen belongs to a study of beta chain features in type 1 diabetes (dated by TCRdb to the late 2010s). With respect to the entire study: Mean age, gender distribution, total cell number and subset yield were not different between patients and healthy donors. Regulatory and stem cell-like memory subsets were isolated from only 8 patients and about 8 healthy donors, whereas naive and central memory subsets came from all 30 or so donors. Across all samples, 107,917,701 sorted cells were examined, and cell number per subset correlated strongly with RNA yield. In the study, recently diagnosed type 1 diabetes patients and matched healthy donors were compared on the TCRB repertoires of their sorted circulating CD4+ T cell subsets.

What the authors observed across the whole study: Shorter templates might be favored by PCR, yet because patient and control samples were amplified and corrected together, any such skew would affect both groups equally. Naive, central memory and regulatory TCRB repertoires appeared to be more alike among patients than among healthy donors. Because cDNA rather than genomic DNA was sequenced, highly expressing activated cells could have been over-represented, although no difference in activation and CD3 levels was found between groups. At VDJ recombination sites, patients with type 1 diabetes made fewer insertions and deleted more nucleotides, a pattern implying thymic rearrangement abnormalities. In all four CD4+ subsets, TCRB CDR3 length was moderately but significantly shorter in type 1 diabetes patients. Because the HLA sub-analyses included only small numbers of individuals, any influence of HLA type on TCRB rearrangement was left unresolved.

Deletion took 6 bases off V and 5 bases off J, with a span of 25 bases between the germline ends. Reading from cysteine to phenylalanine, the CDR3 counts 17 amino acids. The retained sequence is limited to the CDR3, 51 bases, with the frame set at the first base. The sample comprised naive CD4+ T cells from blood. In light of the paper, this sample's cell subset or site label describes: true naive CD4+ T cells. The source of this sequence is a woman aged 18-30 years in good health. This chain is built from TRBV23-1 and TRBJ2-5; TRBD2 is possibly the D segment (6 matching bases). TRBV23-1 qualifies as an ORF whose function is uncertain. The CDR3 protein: CASRHNFSGEGWETQYF. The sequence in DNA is TGCGCCAGCAGACACAACTTTAGCGGAGAGGGTTGGGAGACCCAGTACTTC.